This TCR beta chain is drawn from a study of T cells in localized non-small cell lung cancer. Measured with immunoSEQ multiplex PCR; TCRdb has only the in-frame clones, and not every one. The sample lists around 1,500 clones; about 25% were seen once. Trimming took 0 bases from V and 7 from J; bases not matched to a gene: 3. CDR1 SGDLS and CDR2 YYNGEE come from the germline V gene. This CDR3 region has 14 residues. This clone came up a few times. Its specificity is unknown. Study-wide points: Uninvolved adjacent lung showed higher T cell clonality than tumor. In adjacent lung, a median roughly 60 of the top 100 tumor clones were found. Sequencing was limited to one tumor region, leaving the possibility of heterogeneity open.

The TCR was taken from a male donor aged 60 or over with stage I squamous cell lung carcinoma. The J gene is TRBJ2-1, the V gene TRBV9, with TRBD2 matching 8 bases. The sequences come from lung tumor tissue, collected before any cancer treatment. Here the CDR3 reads CASSVEGTSNEQFF. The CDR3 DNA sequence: TGTGCCAGCAGCGTAGAGGGGACTAGTAATGAGCAGTTCTTC.